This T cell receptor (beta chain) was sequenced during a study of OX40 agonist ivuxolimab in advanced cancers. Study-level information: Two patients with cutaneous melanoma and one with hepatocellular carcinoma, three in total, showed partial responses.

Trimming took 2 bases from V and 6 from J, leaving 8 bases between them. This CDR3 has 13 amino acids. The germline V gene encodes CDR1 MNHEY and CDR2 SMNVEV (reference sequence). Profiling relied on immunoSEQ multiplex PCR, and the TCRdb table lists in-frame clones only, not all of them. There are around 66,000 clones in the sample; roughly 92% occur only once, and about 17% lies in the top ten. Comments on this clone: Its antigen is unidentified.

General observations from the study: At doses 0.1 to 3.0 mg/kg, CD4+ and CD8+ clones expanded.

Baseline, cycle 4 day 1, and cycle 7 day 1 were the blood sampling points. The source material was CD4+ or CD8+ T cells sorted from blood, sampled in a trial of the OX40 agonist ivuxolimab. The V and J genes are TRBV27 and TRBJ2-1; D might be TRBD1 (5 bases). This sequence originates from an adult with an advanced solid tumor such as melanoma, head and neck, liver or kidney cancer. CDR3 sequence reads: CASSLRGSNEQFF. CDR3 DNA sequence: TGTGCCAGCAGTTTAAGGGGTTCCAATGAGCAGTTCTTC.